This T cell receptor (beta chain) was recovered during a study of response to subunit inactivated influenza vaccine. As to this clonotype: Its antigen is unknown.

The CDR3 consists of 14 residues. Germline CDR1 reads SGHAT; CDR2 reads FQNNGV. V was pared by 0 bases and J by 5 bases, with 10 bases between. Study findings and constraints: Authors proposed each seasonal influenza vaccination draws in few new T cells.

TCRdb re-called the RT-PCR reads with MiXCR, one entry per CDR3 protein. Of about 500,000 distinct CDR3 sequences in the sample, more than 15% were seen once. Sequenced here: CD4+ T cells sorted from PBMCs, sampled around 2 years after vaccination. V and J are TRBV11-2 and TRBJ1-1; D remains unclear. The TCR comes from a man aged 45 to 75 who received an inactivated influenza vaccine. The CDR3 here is CASSLDNGGTEAFF. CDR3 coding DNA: TGTGCCAGCAGCTTAGATAATGGAGGGACTGAAGCTTTCTTT.